This TCR beta chain was observed in a study of T cell repertoires in cytomegalovirus infection. The overall study: Both CMV infection and a matching HLA type were indicated by public TCR beta signatures.

Study results and limitations: There were carriers of CMV plus the relevant HLA, and cumulative public TCR beta family frequency identified them. HLA-C-restricted CMV clonotypes gave the most frequent clonotype in two of eight donors.

The CDR3 has 15 residues. CDR1 KGHSH and CDR2 LQKENI come from the germline V gene. On this clonotype: Its antigen is not identified. One end of the junction fails to match germline, which may point to a read error.

TCRdb re-analysed the reads in MiXCR, keeping a single row per CDR3 protein. This table holds 400,000 or so distinct CDR3 sequences, approximately 30% found once. V is TRBV18 and J is TRBJ1-5, with 9 bases lining up with TRBD1. This sequence was found in a human donor in good health (CMV status not recorded). Some clones in this sample may be carry-over from other donors' samples. Sample: PBMCs. The CDR3: CANSPRDREDQPQHF. In nucleotides, the CDR3 is TGTGCCAACTCACCCCGGGACAGGGAGGATCAGCCCCAGCATTTT.